This record looks at one T cell receptor beta chain sequence and its context. What it recognizes is unknown. This sample is drawn from a study of memory CD4+ T cells and cytomegalovirus serostatus. As for the study in general: Donors were healthy Belgian adults, several CMV seropositive and 24 seronegative. Study findings and constraints: Of 150 to 200 reported CMV TCRbeta sequences, under 80 were found in memory CD4+ repertoires. CMV serostatus prediction reached median AUC roughly 0.95, or 0.91 with US-trained model.

Germline assignment: CDR1 MNHEY and CDR2 SVGAGI. This CDR3 is 15 amino acids long. Trimming left V 8 bases short and J 0 bases short, with 11 bases between. The sort gate was single viable CD3+CD4+CD8-CD45RO+ cells for memory CD4+ T cells. The method was immunoSEQ multiplex PCR; TCRdb's version includes in-frame clones alone and lacks a portion of them. The profile shows fewer than 90,000 clones, roughly three quarters of them singletons. The chain recombines TRBV6-5 with TRBJ2-6; D might be TRBD1 (5 bases). The sequence was collected from an adult in good health and CMV-seropositive. The material sequenced was memory CD4+ T cells from blood. The CDR3 DNA reads TGTGCCAGCCAAGACAGCCGCTCTGGGGCCAACGTCCTGACTTTC. Its translation is CASQDSRSGANVLTF.